What follows are 20 T cell receptor beta chains derived from one specimen sequenced in a study of blood T cell repertoires in COVID-19. Some clones are missing from TCRdb's copy, which holds only in-frame ones; the method was immunoSEQ multiplex PCR. Counted here are roughly 140,000 clones, approximately 84% occurring once; the ten biggest clones make up roughly 7.3%. The source material was peripheral blood. These receptors originate from a human donor in a cohort sampled during active COVID-19.

This clone showed up many times. J is TRBJ2-2 and V is TRBV7-9, with TRBD2 matching over 7 bases. V shed 6 bases, J shed 5 bases, and the junction held 9 bases outside the gene matches. CDR1 is SEHNR and CDR2 is FQNEAQ in the germline V gene (reference sequence). This CDR3 comprises 15 residues. The CDR3 loop reads CASSVRGVVTGELFF. Written as DNA, the CDR3 is TGTGCCAGCAGTGTACGGGGGGTCGTAACCGGGGAGCTGTTTTTT.

This sequence joins TRBV19 and TRBJ1-5, with D tentatively TRBD1 (5 bases). CDR1 is LNHDA, CDR2 SQIVND, per germline (reference sequence). This CDR3 has 12 amino acids. V lost 9 bases and J lost 4, with 10 bases in between. The CDR3: CASGAGNQPQHF. In DNA, the CDR3 is TGTGCCAGCGGGGCGGGAAATCAGCCCCAGCATTTT. The full variable domain, its missing parts supplied by reference TRBV19 and TRBJ1-5, is DGGITQSPKYLFRKEGQNVTLSCEQNLNHDAMYWYRQDPGQGLRLIYYSQIVNDFQKGDIAEGYSVSREKKESFPLTVTSAQKNPTAFYLCASGAGNQPQHFGDGTRLSIL.

This clone occurred once. This chain joins TRBV7-9 and TRBJ1-6; a possible D gene is TRBD1 (5 bases). The germline V and J ends were trimmed by 1 base and 8 bases, with 12 bases remaining between them. CDR1 SEHNR and CDR2 FQNEAQ come from the germline V gene (reference sequence). This CDR3 has 15 amino acids. CDR3 in DNA: TGTGCCAGCAGCTTAGATGGGACTCGAGATTCACCCCTCCACTTT. It translates to CASSLDGTRDSPLHF.

The V and J genes are TRBV11-2 and TRBJ1-1; possible D gene TRBD1, 6 bases. Per the germline V gene, CDR1 is SGHAT and CDR2 is FQNNGV. The CDR3 loop spans 17 amino acids. V lost 3 bases and J lost 4, with 21 bases in between. The CDR3 DNA follows: TGTGCCAGCAGCTTCACAGGGTTTGGCGCCCCGGGCACTGAAGCTTTCTTT. This codes for CASSFTGFGAPGTEAFF.

The gene calls are TRBV9 and TRBJ1-2; D might be TRBD1 (5 bases). The CDR3 is 13 residues long. Trimming took off 0 bases at V and 4 bases at J, with 7 bases between the two ends. In germline, CDR1 is SGDLS, CDR2 YYNGEE. CDR3 protein: CASSVGGGYGYTF. CDR3 nucleotide sequence: TGTGCCAGCAGCGTAGGCGGGGGCTATGGCTACACCTTC.

The chain is built from TRBV5-8 and TRBJ2-5; TRBD1 aligns across 8 bases. CDR3 length: 15 amino acids. Germline assignment: CDR1 SGHTS and CDR2 YDEGEE. Losses at the gene ends were 0 bases for V and 5 bases for J; bases not matched to a gene: 6. CDR3 sequence (DNA): TGTGCCAGCAGCTTGGGGACAGGGTCTGCGGAGACCCAGTACTTC. Encoded protein: CASSLGTGSAETQYF.

The chain couples TRBV10-3 to TRBJ2-1; 10 bases line up with TRBD2. V lost 0 bases to trimming and J lost 4 bases; unmatched junction nucleotides: 3. Looked up from germline, CDR1 is ENHRY and CDR2 is SYGVKD. The CDR3 extends over 16 amino acids. CDR3 protein: CAISESSGGRYNEQFF. CDR3 in DNA: TGTGCCATCAGTGAGTCTAGCGGGGGGCGTTACAATGAGCAGTTCTTC.

V usage is TRBV5-1 and J usage is TRBJ1-3, with D possibly matching TRBD1 (6 bases). V was clipped by 0 bases and J by 0 bases, with 10 bases between them. This CDR3 contains 16 residues. Germline loops: CDR1 SGHRS, CDR2 YFSETQ. The CDR3 sequence is CASSLGQGSSGNTIYF. DNA of the CDR3: TGCGCCAGCAGCTTGGGGCAGGGGAGCTCTGGAAACACCATATATTTT.

The rearrangement uses TRBV7-3 and TRBJ2-3; TRBD2 matches at 12 bases. Germline trimming cut 5 bases from V and 5 bases from J; bases unmatched to any gene: 8. CDR1 and CDR2 (germline): SGHTA, FQGTGA. The CDR3 contains 16 residues. This CDR3 reads CASSPKQTSGGDTQYF. CDR3 sequence (DNA): TGTGCCAGCAGCCCCAAACAGACTAGCGGGGGAGATACGCAGTATTTT.

This clone was recorded only once. V and J are TRBV5-1 and TRBJ1-1, with a tentative D call TRBD1 (5 bases). The V and J ends lost 3 bases and 2 bases respectively, with 11 bases between them. The CDR3 has 14 residues. Germline CDR1 and CDR2: SGHRS and YFSETQ. The CDR3 is CASSSGGYNTEAFF. CDR3 in DNA: TGCGCCAGCAGCTCGGGGGGATATAACACTGAAGCTTTCTTT.

The gene calls are TRBV3-1 (or the pseudogene TRBV3-2) and TRBJ2-1; maybe TRBD1 (5 bases). Germline loops: CDR1 LGHDT, CDR2 YNNKEL (reference sequence). Trimming stripped 5 bases from V and 8 bases from J, with 10 bases between. The CDR3 loop spans 12 amino acids. CDR3 loop: CASSTLGDEQFF. In nucleotides, the CDR3 is TGTGCCAGCAGCACTTTAGGGGATGAGCAGTTCTTC.

This clone was seen only once. This sequence joins TRBV7-8 and TRBJ1-6; D call uncertain. The V gene lost 5 bases and the J gene lost 0 bases, with 35 bases spanning the gap. The germline CDR1 and CDR2 sequences are SGHVS and FQNEAQ. This CDR3 is built from 24 residues. The CDR3 DNA follows: TGTGCCAGCAGCCCCCCCTTAGTCGAGATCTACTATTACCCTTATAGCTCCTATAATTCACCCCTCCACTTT. It encodes CASSPPLVEIYYYPYSSYNSPLHF.

This rearrangement joins TRBV4-1 to TRBJ1-2; weak D call: TRBD1 (6 bases). Trimming left V 4 bases short and J 6 bases short, with 9 bases between. Germline V CDR1 and CDR2: MGHRA, YSYEKL. This CDR3 has 12 amino acids. For the CDR3, the DNA is TGCGCCAGCAGCCGTACAGGGCATGGCTACACCTTC. Translation gives CASSRTGHGYTF.

This clone was seen repeatedly, ten times or more. Other DNA sequences in the same sample also yield this CDR3. This chain joins TRBV5-1 and TRBJ1-4; D might be TRBD1 (6 bases). CDR3 length equals 15 residues. Per the germline V gene, CDR1 is SGHRS and CDR2 is YFSETQ. With 0 bases removed from V and 2 bases from J, the gap between germline ends came to 8 bases. The CDR3 loop reads CASSLAGGTNEKLFF. CDR3 bases: TGCGCCAGCAGCTTGGCGGGGGGCACTAATGAAAAACTGTTTTTT.

The chain employs TRBV18 and TRBJ1-1; D is unresolved. This CDR3 has 17 amino acids. Deletions cut 3 bases from V and 6 bases from J, with 23 bases between. The germline V gene encodes CDR1 KGHSH and CDR2 LQKENI. In nucleotides, the CDR3 is TGTGCCAGCTCACCTCGGAGTGGTCTGGGGTCGAGGGCTGAAGCTTTCTTT. Protein: CASSPRSGLGSRAEAFF. Full variable domain (remainder filled in from reference TRBV18 and TRBJ1-1): NAGVMQNPRHLVRRRGQEARLRCSPMKGHSHVYWYRQLPEEGLKFMVYLQKENIIDESGMPKERFSAEFPKEGPSILRIQQVVRGDSAAYFCASSPRSGLGSRAEAFFGQGTRLTVV.

J is TRBJ2-2 and V is TRBV6-5, with a weak D call TRBD2 (7 bases). This CDR3 contains 15 residues. Per the germline V gene, CDR1 is MNHEY and CDR2 is SVGAGI. The V and J ends lost 6 bases and 6 bases respectively, with 17 bases between them. The CDR3 is CASRRGQGFAGELFF. As DNA, the CDR3 is TGTGCCAGCAGGCGGGGGCAGGGTTTCGCCGGGGAGCTGTTTTTT.

The V call is TRBV5-4, the J call TRBJ1-6; 7 positions match TRBD1. The germline CDR1 and CDR2 sequences are SGHNT and YYREEE (reference sequence). The CDR3 spans 15 residues. Trimming removed 4 bases from V and 8 bases from J; junction bases left unmatched: 9. CDR3 sequence: CASSRYRGRDSPLHF. The CDR3 DNA reads TGTGCCAGCAGCCGATACAGGGGACGAGATTCACCCCTCCACTTT. Based on the CDR3 plus reference TRBV5-4 and TRBJ1-6, the full variable domain is ETGVTQSPTHLIKTRGQQVTLRCSSQSGHNTVSWYQQALGQGPQFIFQYYREEENGRGNFPPRFSGLQFPNYSSELNVNALELDDSALYLCASSRYRGRDSPLHFGNGTRLTVT.

This clone was seen a handful of times. The gene calls are TRBV7-9 and TRBJ1-1; D not resolved. The germline CDR1 and CDR2 sequences are SEHNR and FQNEAQ (reference sequence). The CDR3 totals 14 residues. V dropped 5 bases and J dropped 4 bases, with 14 bases sitting between them. CDR3 DNA: TGTGCCAGCAGCCCGCGGGCGGTGGGCACTGAAGCTTTCTTT. This gives the protein CASSPRAVGTEAFF.

The J gene is TRBJ2-7, the V gene TRBV11-3; TRBD1 matches at 9 bases. This CDR3 has 14 residues. Germline V gene data show CDR1 as SGHNT and CDR2 as YENEEA. With V trimmed by 5 bases and J by 7 bases, 9 bases remained unmatched. The chain's CDR3 is CASSTGQGSEEQYF. In nucleotides, the CDR3 is TGTGCCAGCAGCACGGGACAGGGATCGGAGGAGCAGTACTTC.

This clone was seen only once. The V call is TRBV19, the J call TRBJ1-6; the D gene is possibly TRBD1 (6 bases). Between the trimmed V and J ends, which lost 5 bases and 10 bases, there was a span of 15 bases. This CDR3 has 14 amino acids. Germline CDR1 LNHDA, CDR2 SQIVND (reference sequence). The CDR3 loop reads CASSLRGGKSPLHF. Written as DNA, the CDR3 is TGTGCCAGTAGTCTCCGGGGGGGCAAATCACCCCTCCACTTT.